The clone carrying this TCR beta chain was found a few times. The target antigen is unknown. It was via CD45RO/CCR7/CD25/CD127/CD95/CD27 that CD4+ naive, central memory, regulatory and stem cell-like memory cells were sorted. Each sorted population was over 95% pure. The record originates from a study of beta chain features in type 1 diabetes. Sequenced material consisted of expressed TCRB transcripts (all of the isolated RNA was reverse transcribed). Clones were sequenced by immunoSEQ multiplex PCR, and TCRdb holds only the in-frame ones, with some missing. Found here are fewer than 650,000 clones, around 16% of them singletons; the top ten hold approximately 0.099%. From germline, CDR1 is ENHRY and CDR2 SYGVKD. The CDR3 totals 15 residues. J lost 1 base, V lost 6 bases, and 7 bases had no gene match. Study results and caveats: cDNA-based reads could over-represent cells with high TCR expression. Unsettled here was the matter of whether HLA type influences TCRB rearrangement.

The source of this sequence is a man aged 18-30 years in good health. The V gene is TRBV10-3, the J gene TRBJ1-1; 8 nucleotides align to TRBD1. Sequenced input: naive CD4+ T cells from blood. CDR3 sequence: CAISPGQGGNTEAFF. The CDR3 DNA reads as TGTGCCATCAGCCCCGGACAGGGCGGGAACACTGAAGCTTTCTTT.